A selection of T cell receptor beta chains follows, all from one sample in a study of neurological immune-mediated disorders. TCRdb re-called the 5' RACE reads through MiXCR, storing one row per CDR3 protein. Of roughly 80,000 distinct CDR3 sequences in the sample, 15% to 20% are singletons; the top ten hold roughly 14%. Sample: PBMCs. Source of these receptors: a middle-aged woman in good health. Both conserved end residues are trimmed from each CDR3.

cdr3_length	v_call	j_call	cdr3_aa
14	TRBV3-1	TRBJ1-4	ASRKNREATNEKLF
15	TRBV28	TRBJ2-5	ASSSPGTAGGQETQY
11	TRBV6-5	TRBJ1-6	ATTPALYSPLH
15	TRBV9	TRBJ2-3	ASSSSGGHTSPDTQY
10	TRBV2	TRBJ2-3	ASRVTSSTQY
9	TRBV12-3/TRBV12-4	TRBJ2-3	ASSLEDTQY
10	TRBV5-6	TRBJ2-1	ATKQGRDEQF
10	TRBV19	TRBJ1-5	ASSFRNQPQH
11	TRBV29-1	TRBJ1-2	SVGTGRDYGYT
10	TRBV5-5	TRBJ2-5	ASSLQEETQY
11	TRBV6-2/TRBV6-3	TRBJ2-3	ASSYRESDTQY
12	TRBV7-2	TRBJ2-2	ASSLRGGPGELF
13	TRBV6-2/TRBV6-3	TRBJ2-1	ASSLQGNAYNEQF
14	TRBV25-1	TRBJ1-1	ASSEFRGGADTEAF
14	TRBV7-9	TRBJ2-1	ASSLGRLQYNNEQF
14	TRBV5-1	TRBJ2-3	ASSLERGGASDTQY
12	TRBV5-1	TRBJ1-5	ASSPGPNNQPQH
14	TRBV12-3/TRBV12-4	TRBJ2-3	ASSPFSSGGTDTQY
11	TRBV28	TRBJ1-5	ASSYEGSQPQH
11	TRBV30	TRBJ1-4	AWSADRREKLF